The 4 T cell receptor beta chains listed next were all sequenced from one sample in a study of blood T cell repertoires in COVID-19. Generated by immunoSEQ multiplex PCR, the TCRdb table keeps only in-frame clones and is missing some. The sample gives 130,000 or so clones, about 86% of which show up once; 2.4% is in the top ten. Sequenced sample: PBMCs or T cells enriched from blood (not recorded which). Receptors were obtained from a man in his forties with acute COVID-19.

The genes are TRBV28 and TRBJ2-2, with D possibly being TRBD2 (6 bases). The CDR3 has 15 residues. Per germline, CDR1 MDHEN and CDR2 SYDVKM. V was cut by 10 bases and J by 7 bases, with 22 bases left in between. CDR3 nucleotide sequence: TGTGCCACCCTGACGGAGGGAGGTGTCATCGGGGAGCTGTTTTTT. Its translation: CATLTEGGVIGELFF.

The chain joins TRBV7-2 to TRBJ1-5, with D possibly matching TRBD1 (6 bases). With 1 base removed from V and 3 bases from J, the gap between germline ends came to 10 bases. This CDR3 is 15 amino acids long. In germline, CDR1 is SGHTA, CDR2 FQGNSA. The CDR3, as DNA: TGTGCCAGCAGCTTAGAAGGGGGTTTCAATCAGCCCCAGCATTTT. Its protein product is CASSLEGGFNQPQHF.

The chain couples TRBV2 to TRBJ1-5; TRBD1 agrees at 8 bases. Germline CDR1 SNHLY, CDR2 FYNNEI. This CDR3 comprises 14 residues. V lost 5 bases to trimming and J lost 7 bases; unmatched junction nucleotides: 7. The CDR3 here is CASSSGQGGQPQHF. CDR3 DNA: TGTGCCAGCAGTTCTGGACAGGGCGGGCAGCCCCAGCATTTT.

The chain combines TRBV5-1 with TRBJ2-1; 11 bases line up with TRBD2. This CDR3 has 22 residues. The V gene end was trimmed by 0 bases and the J gene end by 3 bases; junction bases not matched to a gene: 20. CDR1 is SGHRS, CDR2 YFSETQ, per germline. CDR3: CASSLGPWEPQRTSGFYNEQFF. The CDR3 DNA reads TGCGCCAGCAGCTTGGGCCCCTGGGAGCCACAACGGACTAGCGGGTTCTACAATGAGCAGTTCTTC.